Here is one TCR beta chain with its context. Its antigen is not identified. This entry comes from a study of beta chain features in type 1 diabetes. Study at large: All samples yielded roughly 110 million examined sorted cells.

CDR1 and CDR2 from the germline V gene are SGHRS and YFSETQ. V shed 3 bases, J shed 3 bases, and the junction held 10 bases outside the gene matches. This CDR3 comprises 16 residues. Every isolated RNA sample was fully reverse transcribed, so sequencing captured expressed TCRB transcripts. Produced via immunoSEQ multiplex PCR; TCRdb's table is partial and in-frame only. The sample includes under 400,000 clones, roughly 12% seen only once; the top ten take 0.0095% to 0.012%. Broader study findings: PCR might favor shorter templates, but any such skew would affect patients and controls equally. TCRB CDR3 length was moderately but significantly reduced in all four CD4+ subsets of Type 1 diabetes patients. Naive, central memory and Treg TCRB repertoires appeared more alike in patients than in healthy donors.

V is TRBV5-1 and J is TRBJ2-3; TRBD1 matches 7 bases. This sequence originates from a young woman with type 1 diabetes. The sample consisted of naive CD4+ T cells from blood. CDR3 loop: CASSSLVRQGTDTQYF. CDR3 nucleotides: TGCGCCAGCAGCTCTTTAGTTCGACAGGGAACAGATACGCAGTATTTT.